One and the same sample provided the 14 T cell receptor beta chains below, sequenced in a study of blood T cell repertoires in COVID-19. This table comes from immunoSEQ multiplex PCR, and its TCRdb copy is limited to in-frame clones, with some not included. The profile shows more than 150,000 clones, roughly 90% of them singletons. Sequences were obtained from peripheral blood. These receptors all stem from a woman in her seventies with acute or convalescent COVID-19.

This clone is a singleton in its sample. This chain joins TRBV5-1 and TRBJ2-3, with D perhaps matching TRBD1 (6 bases). This CDR3 is built from 15 residues. The V gene's germline CDR1 is SGHRS and CDR2 YFSETQ. The V end was cut by 2 bases, the J end by 3 bases, with 13 bases between. CDR3 sequence: CASSLGQLLTDTQYF. The CDR3 DNA reads TGCGCCAGCAGCTTAGGACAGCTACTAACAGATACGCAGTATTTT.

The V and J genes are TRBV5-1 and TRBJ2-1; 7 positions agree with TRBD1. The junction had 3 bases not matched to a gene; V was cut back by 4 bases and J by 5 bases. The CDR3 is made up of 13 amino acids. CDR1 SGHRS and CDR2 YFSETQ come from the germline V gene. The CDR3 DNA sequence: TGCGCCAGCAGCAGTACAGGGGACAATGAGCAGTTCTTC. It translates to CASSSTGDNEQFF.

The chain carries TRBV6-6 and TRBJ2-7, with 7 bases matching TRBD2. The germline gives CDR1 MNHNY, CDR2 SVGAGI (reference sequence). V was clipped by 6 bases and J by 2 bases; unmatched bases: 4. The length of the CDR3 is 13 residues. The CDR3 region is CASSRLAAYEQYF. In DNA form, the CDR3 reads TGTGCCAGCAGCAGACTAGCAGCCTACGAGCAGTACTTC.

The rearrangement uses TRBV7-9 and TRBJ1-3; D is unresolved. The CDR3 has 15 amino acids. Germline CDR1 reads SEHNR; CDR2 reads FQNEAQ (reference sequence). Between the trimmed V and J ends, which lost 5 bases and 8 bases, there was a span of 19 bases. The CDR3 sequence is CASSAGQRSGHTIYF. The CDR3 DNA reads as TGTGCCAGCAGCGCGGGCCAACGGAGCGGCCACACCATATATTTT.

The rearrangement links TRBV6-2 or TRBV6-3 to TRBJ2-5; TRBD2 agrees at 13 bases. After removal of 2 bases from V and 5 bases from J, the junction contained 5 bases not matched to a gene. This CDR3 is built from 16 residues. Germline CDR1 MNHEY, CDR2 SVGEGT. CDR3 amino acids: CASSYPGLAGKETQYF. The CDR3 nucleotides read TGTGCCAGCAGTTACCCGGGACTAGCGGGAAAGGAGACCCAGTACTTC.

This chain joins TRBV30 and TRBJ1-3, with 10 bases aligning to TRBD1. V lost 0 bases, J lost 0 bases, and 5 bases stayed unmatched. Germline CDR1 is GTSNPN and CDR2 is SVGIG (reference sequence). The CDR3 is 17 residues long. The chain's CDR3 is CAWSVLGQGLSGNTIYF. CDR3 bases: TGTGCCTGGAGTGTACTGGGACAGGGGCTCTCTGGAAACACCATATATTTT.

This clone was recorded only once. The V call is TRBV5-1, the J call TRBJ2-1; the D gene is possibly TRBD2 (5 bases). There are 16 residues in the CDR3. V was clipped by 6 bases and J by 7 bases, with 23 bases between them. From germline, CDR1 is SGHRS and CDR2 YFSETQ. The CDR3, as DNA: TGCGCCAGCAACCCAGGAGAGGTAGCGAGAGCGAATGAGCAGTTCTTC. Amino acids: CASNPGEVARANEQFF.

The chain recombines TRBV5-5 with TRBJ2-2, with 12 bases that match TRBD2. CDR1 and CDR2 from the germline V gene are SGHKS and YYEKEE (reference sequence). The CDR3 sequence is 17 residues long. The trim removed 0 bases at V and 7 bases at J, leaving 7 bases unmatched. In nucleotides, the CDR3 is TGTGCCAGCAGCTTGGAACTAGCGGGAGGCATTGGCGGGGAGCTGTTTTTT. Translation gives CASSLELAGGIGGELFF.

This chain connects TRBV6-5 to TRBJ1-3, with D possibly being TRBD1 (6 bases). Trimming took 5 bases from V and 5 from J, leaving 10 bases between them. CDR1 and CDR2 (germline): MNHEY, SVGAGI. The CDR3 spans 13 residues. The CDR3 loop reads CASSTGSRNTIYF. The CDR3 nucleotides read TGTGCCAGCAGTACAGGGAGCCGAAACACCATATATTTT.

The V and J genes are TRBV7-9 and TRBJ2-5; unclear D gene. The V end lost 5 bases, the J end lost 5 bases, and 18 bases lay between the germline ends. There are 15 residues in the CDR3. Germline CDR1 is SEHNR and CDR2 is FQNEAQ (reference sequence). The CDR3 loop is CASSGSGSAGETQYF. The CDR3 DNA follows: TGTGCCAGCAGCGGCTCCGGGTCTGCCGGGGAGACCCAGTACTTC.

In this sample, this clone turned up once. The chain carries TRBV7-9 and TRBJ1-5, with TRBD1 identical over 8 bases. Germline V gene sequence: CDR1 SEHNR, CDR2 FQNEAQ (reference sequence). The CDR3 is 13 amino acids. V gave up 5 bases and J gave up 7 bases; unmatched junction bases: 4. CDR3 DNA: TGTGCCAGCAGCCGAGGACAGGGACAGCCCCAGCATTTT. Translated, it gives CASSRGQGQPQHF.

V and J are TRBV19 and TRBJ2-4, with a weak D call TRBD2 (7 bases). Germline CDR1 LNHDA, CDR2 SQIVND (reference sequence). Trimming stripped 6 bases from V and 5 bases from J, with 11 bases between. This CDR3 region has 13 residues. The CDR3: CASSREGENIQYF. In DNA, the CDR3 is TGTGCCAGTAGCAGGGAGGGGGAAAACATTCAGTACTTC.

The V and J genes are TRBV11-2 and TRBJ2-1; TRBD2 aligns across 10 bases. CDR1 is SGHAT, CDR2 FQNNGV, per germline. The CDR3 length is 15 residues. V gave up 1 base and J gave up 5 bases; unmatched junction bases: 2. The CDR3 DNA reads TGTGCCAGCAGCTTAGTTGGACTAGCGGACAATGAGCAGTTCTTC. Its translation is CASSLVGLADNEQFF. Together with reference TRBV11-2 and TRBJ2-1, the CDR3 gives the full variable domain: EAGVAQSPRYKIIEKRQSVAFWCNPISGHATLYWYQQILGQGPKLLIQFQNNGVVDDSQLPKDRFSAERLKGVDSTLKIQPAKLEDSAVYLCASSLVGLADNEQFFGPGTRLTVL.

This clone has a handful of counts. V usage is TRBV7-8 and J usage is TRBJ1-2, with 7 bases fitting TRBD1. V was pared by 1 base and J by 3 bases, with 5 bases of the junction left unmatched. This CDR3 is 15 amino acids long. CDR1 is SGHVS, CDR2 FQNEAQ, per germline. CDR3 coding DNA: TGTGCCAGCAGCTTAGGGACCGGGACAGACTATGGCTACACCTTC. It is translated as CASSLGTGTDYGYTF.